The rows below give T cell receptor beta chains drawn from one sample of a study of neurological immune-mediated disorders. TCRdb reprocessed the 5' RACE reads via MiXCR and lists one record per CDR3 protein. This table holds around 30,000 distinct CDR3 sequences, about a sixth found once. Sequences were obtained from CD4+ T cells from blood. These receptors were collected from a female donor with HTLV-1-associated myelopathy (HAM/TSP). The CDR3 runs from the conserved cysteine through the conserved F or W. Each record gives: J gene, D gene, V gene, clone size, CDR3 protein, CDR3 DNA. D genes are given only for firm matches. Clone size appears in some rows only: once, few, many, or a class for an expanded clone.

j_call: TRBJ2-3
d_call: TRBD2
v_call: TRBV7-3
clone_size: many
cdr3_aa: CASSPLLGEGTDTQYF
cdr3_nt: TGTGCCAGCAGCCCCCTCCTGGGGGAGGGGACAGATACGCAGTATTTT

j_call: TRBJ2-3
d_call: TRBD1
v_call: TRBV3-1
clone_size: many
cdr3_aa: CASSLPGQSTDTQYF
cdr3_nt: TGTGCCAGCAGTTTACCGGGACAGAGCACAGATACGCAGTATTTT

j_call: TRBJ2-3
d_call: TRBD1
v_call: TRBV28
clone_size: many
cdr3_aa: CATLPPSGTGLTDTQYF
cdr3_nt: TGTGCCACCCTTCCTCCATCCGGGACAGGGTTAACAGATACGCAGTATTTT

j_call: TRBJ1-5
d_call: .
v_call: TRBV6-6
clone_size: many
cdr3_aa: CASSKPSAPQHF
cdr3_nt: TGTGCCAGCAGTAAACCTTCGGCGCCCCAGCATTTT

j_call: TRBJ2-3
d_call: .
v_call: TRBV7-2
clone_size: many
cdr3_aa: CATVWGVTDTQYF
cdr3_nt: TGTGCCACGGTATGGGGGGTCACAGATACGCAGTATTTT

j_call: TRBJ2-7
d_call: TRBD2
v_call: TRBV13
clone_size: many
cdr3_aa: CASSLLARAGGGLEQYF
cdr3_nt: TGTGCCAGCAGCTTACTAGCCCGAGCGGGGGGGGGCCTGGAGCAGTACTTC

j_call: TRBJ2-3
d_call: .
v_call: TRBV29-1
clone_size: many
cdr3_aa: CSVLRRPEGPDTQYF
cdr3_nt: TGCAGCGTTTTAAGGAGACCGGAGGGGCCAGATACGCAGTATTTT

j_call: TRBJ1-5
d_call: .
v_call: TRBV4-1
clone_size: many
cdr3_aa: CASSQYRLVGIVGNQPQHF
cdr3_nt: TGCGCCAGCAGCCAATATCGGTTAGTAGGCATAGTAGGCAATCAGCCCCAGCATTTT

j_call: TRBJ2-2
d_call: .
v_call: TRBV20-1
clone_size: many
cdr3_aa: CSARTENTGELFF
cdr3_nt: TGCAGTGCTAGGACAGAGAACACCGGGGAGCTGTTTTTT

j_call: TRBJ2-5
d_call: TRBD2
v_call: TRBV5-1
clone_size: many
cdr3_aa: CASSGGLVGETQYF
cdr3_nt: TGCGCCAGCAGCGGGGGACTAGTCGGCGAGACCCAGTACTTC

j_call: TRBJ2-7
d_call: TRBD2
v_call: TRBV3-1
clone_size: many
cdr3_aa: CASSQAGGHEQYF
cdr3_nt: TGTGCCAGCAGCCAAGCGGGGGGGCACGAGCAGTACTTC

j_call: TRBJ1-1
d_call: TRBD1
v_call: TRBV20-1
clone_size: medium-sized
cdr3_aa: CSARDQQGAGAFF
cdr3_nt: TGCAGTGCTAGAGATCAGCAGGGGGCAGGGGCTTTCTTT

j_call: TRBJ2-3
d_call: .
v_call: TRBV19
clone_size: many
cdr3_aa: CASSISPWAADTQYF
cdr3_nt: TGTGCCAGTAGTATCTCACCGTGGGCTGCAGATACGCAGTATTTT

j_call: TRBJ1-4
d_call: .
v_call: TRBV2
clone_size: many
cdr3_aa: CARGNSLTNEKLFF
cdr3_nt: TGTGCCAGGGGTAACAGCCTCACTAATGAAAAACTGTTTTTT

j_call: TRBJ2-1
d_call: TRBD2
v_call: TRBV6-6
clone_size: many
cdr3_aa: CASSYSLTSGTYNEQFF
cdr3_nt: TGTGCCAGCAGTTACTCGTTGACTAGCGGGACCTACAATGAGCAGTTCTTC

j_call: TRBJ2-3
d_call: .
v_call: TRBV30
clone_size: .
cdr3_aa: CAWSSHSTDTQYF
cdr3_nt: TGTGCCTGGAGCTCCCACAGCACAGATACGCAGTATTTT

j_call: TRBJ2-3
d_call: TRBD2
v_call: TRBV5-4
clone_size: many
cdr3_aa: CASSLAGGGTDTQYF
cdr3_nt: TGTGCCAGCAGCTTGGCGGGAGGAGGCACAGATACGCAGTATTTT

j_call: TRBJ1-1
d_call: .
v_call: TRBV28
clone_size: many
cdr3_aa: CASSLSGGNTEAFF
cdr3_nt: TGTGCCAGCAGTTTAAGTGGGGGCAACACTGAAGCTTTCTTT

j_call: TRBJ2-6
d_call: TRBD1
v_call: TRBV5-1
clone_size: many
cdr3_aa: CASSLAGTGESGANVLTF
cdr3_nt: TGCGCCAGCAGCTTGGCCGGGACAGGGGAATCTGGGGCCAACGTCCTGACTTTC

j_call: TRBJ2-3
d_call: TRBD2
v_call: TRBV4-1
clone_size: many
cdr3_aa: CASSQVAGGTDTQYF
cdr3_nt: TGCGCCAGCAGCCAAGTAGCGGGAGGTACAGATACGCAGTATTTT

j_call: TRBJ2-5
d_call: TRBD1
v_call: TRBV19
clone_size: many
cdr3_aa: CASSSGRQGAEETQYF
cdr3_nt: TGTGCCAGTAGCTCGGGTCGACAGGGGGCGGAAGAGACCCAGTACTTC

j_call: TRBJ2-7
d_call: TRBD2
v_call: TRBV6-5
clone_size: .
cdr3_aa: CASRPRIGLAGGEYF
cdr3_nt: TGTGCCAGCAGACCCCGCATAGGACTAGCGGGGGGAGAGTACTTC

j_call: TRBJ1-1
d_call: .
v_call: TRBV5-5
clone_size: medium-sized
cdr3_aa: CASSLPGNTEAFF
cdr3_nt: TGTGCCAGCAGCTTGCCAGGGAACACTGAAGCTTTCTTT

j_call: TRBJ1-2
d_call: .
v_call: TRBV6-5
clone_size: many
cdr3_aa: CASSHQGWGYTF
cdr3_nt: TGTGCCAGCAGCCACCAGGGTTGGGGCTACACCTTC

j_call: TRBJ2-3
d_call: TRBD1
v_call: TRBV6-1
clone_size: .
cdr3_aa: CASSRDRARTDTQYF
cdr3_nt: TGTGCCAGCTCCCGGGACAGGGCCCGCACAGATACGCAGTATTTT

j_call: TRBJ2-7
d_call: .
v_call: TRBV7-9
clone_size: many
cdr3_aa: CASRADLTQDYEQYF
cdr3_nt: TGTGCCAGCAGAGCGGACCTGACCCAGGACTACGAGCAGTACTTC

j_call: TRBJ2-5
d_call: .
v_call: TRBV7-2
clone_size: many
cdr3_aa: CASSLAPNQETQYF
cdr3_nt: TGTGCCAGCAGCTTAGCCCCCAACCAAGAGACCCAGTACTTC

j_call: TRBJ2-5
d_call: .
v_call: TRBV5-1
clone_size: many
cdr3_aa: CASRGRGQETQYF
cdr3_nt: TGCGCCAGCAGAGGCCGGGGGCAAGAGACCCAGTACTTC

j_call: TRBJ2-5
d_call: TRBD2
v_call: TRBV29-1
clone_size: many
cdr3_aa: CSVDQRGTEETQYF
cdr3_nt: TGCAGCGTTGACCAGCGGGGGACCGAAGAGACCCAGTACTTC

j_call: TRBJ2-2
d_call: .
v_call: TRBV11-2
clone_size: many
cdr3_aa: CASSLVGGPGELFF
cdr3_nt: TGTGCCAGCAGCTTAGTTGGGGGTCCCGGGGAGCTGTTTTTT

j_call: TRBJ2-3
d_call: .
v_call: TRBV7-9
clone_size: many
cdr3_aa: CASSRTTDTQYF
cdr3_nt: TGTGCCAGCAGCCGGACAACAGATACGCAGTATTTT

j_call: TRBJ1-4
d_call: .
v_call: TRBV29-1
clone_size: .
cdr3_aa: CSGSDSRGEKLFF
cdr3_nt: TGCAGCGGGTCGGACAGCCGTGGGGAAAAACTGTTTTTT

j_call: TRBJ1-5
d_call: .
v_call: TRBV7-3
clone_size: many
cdr3_aa: CASSLIRVRIQPQHF
cdr3_nt: TGTGCCAGCAGCTTAATCCGGGTTCGTATTCAGCCCCAGCATTTT

j_call: TRBJ2-3
d_call: .
v_call: TRBV7-6
clone_size: many
cdr3_aa: CASSFISSTDTQYF
cdr3_nt: TGTGCCAGCAGCTTTATCTCTAGCACAGATACGCAGTATTTT

j_call: TRBJ2-7
d_call: .
v_call: TRBV21-1
clone_size: many
cdr3_aa: CASKSVKVGSYEQYF
cdr3_nt: TGTGCCAGCAAATCGGTCAAAGTGGGTTCGTACGAGCAGTACTTC

j_call: TRBJ1-4
d_call: .
v_call: TRBV20-1
clone_size: many
cdr3_aa: CSARGRSEKLFF
cdr3_nt: TGCAGTGCTAGGGGCAGGTCTGAAAAACTGTTTTTT

j_call: TRBJ2-5
d_call: .
v_call: TRBV3-1
clone_size: .
cdr3_aa: CASSPLGEETQYF
cdr3_nt: TGTGCCAGCAGCCCCTTGGGCGAAGAGACCCAGTACTTC

j_call: TRBJ2-5
d_call: .
v_call: TRBV20-1
clone_size: many
cdr3_aa: CSGKGGVYQETQYF
cdr3_nt: TGCAGTGGAAAGGGCGGGGTGTACCAAGAGACCCAGTACTTC

j_call: TRBJ2-1
d_call: .
v_call: TRBV30
clone_size: few
cdr3_aa: CAWSVLTPYNEQFF
cdr3_nt: TGTGCCTGGAGTGTACTTACTCCCTACAATGAGCAGTTCTTC

j_call: TRBJ1-6
d_call: .
v_call: TRBV3-1
clone_size: many
cdr3_aa: CASSQGGTFGSPLHF
cdr3_nt: TGTGCCAGCAGCCAAGGGGGGACTTTTGGTTCACCCCTCCACTTT

j_call: TRBJ2-7
d_call: .
v_call: TRBV5-1
clone_size: many
cdr3_aa: CASSLVDQGHYEQYF
cdr3_nt: TGCGCCAGCAGCTTGGTTGATCAGGGGCACTACGAGCAGTACTTC

j_call: TRBJ2-7
d_call: TRBD1
v_call: TRBV20-1
clone_size: many
cdr3_aa: CSARSRDRGLEQYF
cdr3_nt: TGCAGTGCTAGATCCCGGGACAGGGGGCTCGAGCAGTACTTC